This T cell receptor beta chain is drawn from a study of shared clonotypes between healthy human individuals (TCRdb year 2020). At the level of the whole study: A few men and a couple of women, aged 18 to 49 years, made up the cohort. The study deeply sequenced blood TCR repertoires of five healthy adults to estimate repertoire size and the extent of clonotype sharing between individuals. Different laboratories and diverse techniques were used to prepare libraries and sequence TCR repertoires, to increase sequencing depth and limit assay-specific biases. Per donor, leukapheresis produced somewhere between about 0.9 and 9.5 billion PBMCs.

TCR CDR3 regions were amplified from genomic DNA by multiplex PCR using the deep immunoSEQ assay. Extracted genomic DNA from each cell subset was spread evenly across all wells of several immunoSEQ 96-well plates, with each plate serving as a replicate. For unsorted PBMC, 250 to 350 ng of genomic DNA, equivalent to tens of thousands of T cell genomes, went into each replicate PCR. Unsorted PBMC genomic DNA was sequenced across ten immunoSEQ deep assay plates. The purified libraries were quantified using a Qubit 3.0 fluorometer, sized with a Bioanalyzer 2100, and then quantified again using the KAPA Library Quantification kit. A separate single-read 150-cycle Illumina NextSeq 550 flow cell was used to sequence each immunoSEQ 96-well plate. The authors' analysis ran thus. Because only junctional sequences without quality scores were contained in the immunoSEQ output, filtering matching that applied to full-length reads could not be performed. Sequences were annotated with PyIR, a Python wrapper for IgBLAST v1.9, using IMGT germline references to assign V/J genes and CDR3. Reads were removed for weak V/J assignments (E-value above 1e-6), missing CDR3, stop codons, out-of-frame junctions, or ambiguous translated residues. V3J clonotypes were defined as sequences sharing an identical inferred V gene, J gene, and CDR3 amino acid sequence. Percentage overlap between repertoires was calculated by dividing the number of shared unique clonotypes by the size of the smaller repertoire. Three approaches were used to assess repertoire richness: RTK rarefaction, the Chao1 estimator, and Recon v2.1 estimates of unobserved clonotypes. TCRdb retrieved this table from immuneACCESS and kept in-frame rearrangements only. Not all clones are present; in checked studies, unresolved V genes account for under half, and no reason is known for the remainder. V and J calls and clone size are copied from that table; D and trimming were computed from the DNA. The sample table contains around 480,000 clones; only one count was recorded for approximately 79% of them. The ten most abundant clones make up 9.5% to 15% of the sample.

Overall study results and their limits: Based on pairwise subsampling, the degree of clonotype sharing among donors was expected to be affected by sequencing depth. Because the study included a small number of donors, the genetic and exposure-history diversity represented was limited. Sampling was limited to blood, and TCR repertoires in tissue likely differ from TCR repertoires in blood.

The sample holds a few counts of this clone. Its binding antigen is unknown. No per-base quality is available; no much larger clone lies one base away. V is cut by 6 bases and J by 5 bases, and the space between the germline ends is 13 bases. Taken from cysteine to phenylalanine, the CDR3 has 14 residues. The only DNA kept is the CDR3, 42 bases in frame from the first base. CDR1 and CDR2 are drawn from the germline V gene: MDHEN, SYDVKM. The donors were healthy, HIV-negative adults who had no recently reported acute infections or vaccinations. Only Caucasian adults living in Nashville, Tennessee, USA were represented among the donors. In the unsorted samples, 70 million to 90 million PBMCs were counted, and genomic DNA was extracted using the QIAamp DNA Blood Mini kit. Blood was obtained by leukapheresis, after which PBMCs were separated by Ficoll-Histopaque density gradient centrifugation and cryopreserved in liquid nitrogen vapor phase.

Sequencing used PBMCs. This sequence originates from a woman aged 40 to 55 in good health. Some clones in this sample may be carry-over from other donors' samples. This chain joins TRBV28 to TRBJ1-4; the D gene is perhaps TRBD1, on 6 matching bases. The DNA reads TGTGCCAGCAGCCCCGGGACAAGGAATGAAAAACTGTTTTTT. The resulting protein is CASSPGTRNEKLFF.